This T cell receptor beta chain comes out of a study of cytomegalovirus exposure and HLA in healthy donors (dated by TCRdb to 2015 to 2018). Background for the entire study: In an earlier analysis of about 560 of the donors, 276 Gb of sequence data and some 100 million unique TCR beta sequences from about 179 million T cells were reported. The genetic ancestry cluster associated with self-reported Caucasian donors included roughly four fifths of the roughly 380 genotyped donors. The number of donors typed differed by locus, with about 629-630 for A, B, C, DRB1 and DQB1, roughly 550 for DQA1, about 610 for DPA1, and some 440 for DPB1. To predict cytomegalovirus infection status, the study brought together high-throughput TCR immunosequencing, statistical association of individual TCRs with disease status, and machine learning. In an earlier analysis of more than 550 of the donors, high-throughput TCR beta sequencing was used to judge whether each TCR beta V gene segment behaved as functional or pseudogenic. Alongside the repertoire data, information on donor age, sex, ethnicity and CMV serostatus was compiled. Besides the first cohort of some 670 subjects, a separate validation cohort made up of 90 to 150 different subjects was used. The later analysis used no new phenotypic data to find candidate immune exposures, relying instead on TCR beta sequences and their occurrence across donors. HLA typing included class I and class II loci at four-digit resolution. Every discovery cohort repertoire had been produced on one sequencing platform. A handful of DR-DQ haplotypes were handled as single units for association and clustering because linkage in the cohort was strong. To study patterns of TCR occurrence, a later analysis re-analyzed previously published TCR beta repertoires from hundreds of donors and added high-resolution HLA genotyping. Roughly 300 gigabases of sequencing data and approximately 80 million unique TCR sequences were included in an early release covering roughly 700 HLA-typed donors. The study was designed to test whether signatures of past pathogen exposure could be identified by cataloging public T cell receptors. Across 300 to 500 genotyped donors of the cohort, an average of roughly 200,000 unique TCR beta nucleotide sequences per donor were sequenced, and roughly a sixth of those sequences were non-productive. Using immunosequencing, the study profiled T cell repertoires from 666 subjects and related those repertoires to cytomegalovirus serostatus. In a later genetic analysis, genome-wide SNP genotypes for 398 of the 666 donors were used, and that subset was treated as a discovery cohort. Study-level results and caveats: An earlier analysis of roughly 570 of the donors showed that most TCR beta V segments appeared in productive rearrangements either about 90% or about 30% of the time, which broadly matched IMGT annotations. A later genetic analysis reported fewer N-insertions in productive TCRs among donors in an Asian-associated ancestry cluster than the roughly 620-donor mean. Three of the identified cytomegalovirus-associated TCR beta chains were confirmed in vitro to be specific for cytomegalovirus antigens. In both the original and validation cohorts, the classifier was reported to diagnose cytomegalovirus status with high specificity and sensitivity. A later analysis found that HLA-associated TCR beta chains were more clonally expanded and had lower generation probabilities than equally common non-associated chains. According to a later analysis, parvovirus B19, influenza, CMV and Epstein-Barr virus appeared linked to several top co-occurrence clusters. The authors suggested that the approach could potentially be generalized to other disease states and immunological phenotypes. Most CMV-associated TCR beta chains appeared to be HLA-restricted in a later analysis, and the HLA associations seemed to be driven largely by CMV exposure. A further reported finding was that TCR beta sequences accurately predicted the HLA-A and HLA-B alleles for most subjects in the first cohort. An association between a missense DCLRE1C variant and V-gene and J-gene trimming of TCR beta chains was found in a later genetic analysis and replicated in an independent cohort. Assigning TCR associations to individual alleles was difficult when HLA alleles, especially DR and DQ, strongly co-occurred. Across donors, most TCR sequences were observed very rarely, whereas some public TCRs were present in many individuals. Because the 87-base-pair reads could not distinguish some IMGT-functional V segments, including TRBV6-2 and TRBV6-3, those segments were excluded. The only immune exposure information available for the cohort was CMV serostatus. Because HLA typing was unavailable for some donors at each locus, only the typed subset was used in association tests. In a later analysis, TCR association rates were found to vary across HLA loci, with the most associated TCRs seen for DRB1 alleles and the fewest for HLA-C alleles. The presence/absence analyses assumed that sequencing depth was roughly uniform across donors, and that assumption may not be true. Correlated functional status among segregating V segments might be attributable to linkage disequilibrium, but an unknown experimental factor could not be ruled out. Only TCR beta chains were sequenced in this cohort, and the absence of alpha or paired-chain data limited detectable features. Because counts were too low, around 18 rarely observed V segments, including chromosome 9 orphons, were left out of the earlier analysis of roughly 600 of the donors. A group of highly shared sequence variants was considered likely to be a technical artifact of the sequencing pipeline. The study listed 164 TCR beta chains as associated with cytomegalovirus. At a false discovery rate of 0.05, a later analysis linked approximately 18,000 TCR beta sequences to specific HLA alleles.

The cohort consisted of approximately 690 healthy bone marrow donors. At the time of sampling, every cohort member was nominally healthy, though immune exposures that went unrecorded were likely present. The donor tested CMV seronegative and was one of the 352 seronegative cohort members. A peripheral blood sample was provided by each donor, and peripheral blood mononuclear cells were used for TCR beta sequencing. Genomic DNA was extracted from the blood cell samples with the Qiagen DNeasy Blood Extraction Kit. About this clone: Its antigen is still unknown. Base qualities are not provided; no much larger clone lies one nucleotide away.

Library creation used the immunoSEQ multiplex PCR assay. For the multiplex PCR, a mixture combining 60 forward primers for TCR Vbeta segments and 13 reverse primers for TCR Jbeta segments was used. Amplification of the CDR3 region of rearranged TCR beta genes was performed with a multiplex PCR assay on genomic DNA. On the Illumina HiSeq System, the amplified TCR beta libraries were sequenced as 87-base-pair reads. The study's own analysis went as follows. A later analysis counted about 80 million unique TCR beta chains across the 500 to 850 repertoires, and some 11 million of these chains were shared by at least two donors. A nearest-neighbor algorithm error-corrected the raw reads and collapsed the reads into unique sequences, merging closely related sequences to remove PCR and sequencing errors. Alignment of CDR3 sequences to IMGT reference sequences was used to assign V, D and J gene segments. For a sequence to be retained, at least a six-nucleotide match to both a V gene segment and a J gene segment was required. A rearrangement was called productive if the CDR3 had no stop codons and remained in frame with V and J, and every other rearrangement was called non-productive. CDR3 was defined according to IMGT convention as the region running from the second conserved V-encoded cysteine to the conserved J-encoded phenylalanine. The earlier analysis of 587 of the donors excluded sequences that lacked an unambiguous match to a single V gene segment. In an earlier analysis of approximately 550 of the donors, V segments were called functional above 56.7% productive rearrangements and were called segregating when the between-donor standard deviation exceeded 5%. To diagnose cytomegalovirus status from the catalog of TCR beta chain sequences, a statistical classification framework was built. In a later analysis, TCR nucleotide sequences were compared against IMGT/GENE-DB human TR gene sequences so that V and J genes could be assigned. In a later analysis, CDR3 sequences and most-parsimonious VDJ recombination scenarios were assigned using the TCRdist pipeline. In a later analysis, each TCR beta chain was defined by its CDR3 amino acid sequence together with its V-gene family, and reads without a unique V-gene family were excluded. As a way to deal with suspected cross-contamination and a sequencing artifact, a later analysis dropped 450 to 700 nucleotide sequences that were highly shared and had low generation probability. In a later analysis, a clonal expansion index was calculated for each public chain from normalized within-repertoire ranks of inferred template counts. In a later analysis, generation probabilities were computed using a VDJ recombination model fitted to out-of-frame rearrangements, and the results were checked against IGoR. In a later analysis, hypergeometric tests were used to score TCR-TCR, TCR-HLA and TCR-CMV co-occurrence, with a repertoire-size bias correction applied to TCR pairs. A later analysis estimated false discovery rates by permuting HLA or CMV assignments 20 times. In a later analysis, co-occurring TCRs were grouped using DBSCAN, and TCRdist sequence similarity was added for clustering within HLA-allele-positive subsets. For co-occurrence clustering, repertoires with fewer than 30,000 or more than 120,000 public chains were excluded, along with five repertoires with anomalous nucleotide sharing. TCRdb holds this immuneACCESS table with in-frame rearrangements only. Some clones are missing; in checked studies, unresolved V genes explain under half, and the rest has no known cause. V, J and clone size were drawn from that table, and D and trimming were deduced from the DNA. This sample gives under 200,000 clones in total; about nine tenths of them show up just once. Together, the top ten hold less than 1.3% of the sample.

The trim is 4 bases for V and 5 bases for J, with a gap of 17 bases between the germline ends. The CDR3 holds 15 amino acids from the cysteine to the phenylalanine. Of all the DNA, just the CDR3 is kept, 45 bases in frame from base 1. The CDR1 and CDR2 encoded by the germline V gene are SGDLS and YYNGEE. The sample comprised PBMCs. Rearrangement joined TRBV9 to TRBJ2-3; the best D guess is TRBD2, with 7 bases matching. The TCR comes from a boy aged 2 to 10 in good health and CMV-seronegative. The CDR3 loop reads CASSLGVGGQDTQYF. The nucleotides read TGTGCCAGCAGCCTCGGAGTCGGGGGGCAAGATACGCAGTATTTT. Beyond the CDR3, the reference TRBV9 and TRBJ2-3 genes provide the residues; the full variable domain reads: DSGVTQTPKHLITATGQRVTLRCSPRSGDLSVYWYQQSLDQGLQFLIQYYNGEERAKGNILERFSAQQFPDLHSELNLSSLELGDSALYFCASSLGVGGQDTQYFGPGTRLTVL.